Below, 17 T cell receptor beta chains from the same sample are listed, as sequenced in a study of cytomegalovirus exposure and HLA in healthy donors. PCR employed 60 Vbeta and 13 Jbeta primers. Clones were read by immunoSEQ multiplex PCR, and TCRdb kept only the in-frame ones, dropping some. The sample includes under 200,000 clones, 79% of them seen just once. Sample: PBMCs. The receptors originated from a man aged 35 to 55 in good health and CMV-seronegative.

The rearrangement uses TRBV18 and TRBJ1-3; unclear D gene. Germline-derived CDR1 and CDR2 are KGHSH and LQKENI. The CDR3 totals 17 residues. V was trimmed by 2 bases and J by 2 bases, leaving 16 bases between them. The CDR3 DNA is TGTGCCAGCTCACCAGAACTGAGGGTTTCGACTGGAAACACCATATATTTT. Its protein product is CASSPELRVSTGNTIYF.

V and J are TRBV11-3 and TRBJ2-1; 8 bases agree with TRBD2. Germline trimming cut 5 bases from V and 0 bases from J; bases unmatched to any gene: 3. Per germline, CDR1 SGHNT and CDR2 YENEEA. CDR3 length: 15 amino acids. The CDR3 DNA reads as TGTGCCAGCAGCCTACTAGCGGTCTCCTACAATGAGCAGTTCTTC. It codes for CASSLLAVSYNEQFF.

The chain carries TRBV7-2 and TRBJ2-7, with D possibly being TRBD2 (6 bases). The ends were cut back, 1 base at V and 3 bases at J, with 7 bases in the middle. Germline CDR1 and CDR2: SGHTA and FQGNSA. The CDR3 runs to 13 residues. In DNA, the CDR3 is TGTGCCAGCAGCTTAGTGGGGGGCTACGAGCAGTACTTC. The encoded protein is CASSLVGGYEQYF.

This clone turned up a few times. The chain links TRBV5-4 to TRBJ2-7; 9 bases agree with TRBD2. Germline values: CDR1 SGHNT, CDR2 YYREEE (reference sequence). Unmatched junction bases numbered 9, after V lost 3 bases and J lost 2 bases. The CDR3 covers 16 residues. The CDR3 is CASSSRPAGGTYEQYF. DNA of the CDR3: TGTGCCAGCAGCTCTCGCCCAGCGGGAGGAACCTACGAGCAGTACTTC.

The chain employs TRBV2 and TRBJ2-5; TRBD2 agrees at 8 bases. The CDR3 is 13 amino acids. Per germline, CDR1 SNHLY and CDR2 FYNNEI. The ends lost 5 bases at V and 3 bases at J; junction bases unmatched: 2. This chain's CDR3 is CASSPAGEETQYF. CDR3 nucleotide sequence: TGTGCCAGCAGTCCAGCGGGAGAAGAGACCCAGTACTTC.

This chain uses TRBV10-3 with TRBJ2-1; 8 nucleotides align to TRBD2. CDR1 ENHRY and CDR2 SYGVKD come from the germline V gene. V lost 3 bases, J lost 5 bases, and 15 bases stayed unmatched. The CDR3 runs to 18 residues. As DNA, the CDR3 is TGTGCCATCAGTGAACCACCCTGGGAGACTAGCGAAAACAATGAGCAGTTCTTC. Translated: CAISEPPWETSENNEQFF.

This chain connects TRBV6-6 to TRBJ2-1; 10 bases map to TRBD2. The junction had 3 bases not matched to a gene; V was cut back by 5 bases and J by 2 bases. The CDR3 sequence is 15 residues long. CDR1 is MNHNY and CDR2 is SVGAGI in the germline V gene (reference sequence). CDR3 residues: CASSKSGRAYNEQFF. In nucleotides, the CDR3 is TGTGCCAGCAGTAAAAGCGGGAGGGCCTACAATGAGCAGTTCTTC.

In this sample, this clone turned up once. The chain recombines TRBV11-2 with TRBJ2-7; 7 bases are shared with TRBD2. CDR1 and CDR2 from the germline V gene are SGHAT and FQNNGV. There are 14 residues in the CDR3. V shed 1 base and J 0 bases; nucleotides not matched to a gene: 0. CDR3 coding DNA: TGTGCCAGCAGCTTAGGGACTAGCTCCTACGAGCAGTACTTC. It codes for CASSLGTSSYEQYF.

This clone was detected once. The chain has TRBV19 and TRBJ2-7; maybe TRBD2 (5 bases). CDR1 and CDR2 from the germline V gene are LNHDA and SQIVND (reference sequence). Trimming cost V 0 bases and J 0 bases, with 12 bases left between them. The CDR3 consists of 16 residues. CDR3 sequence reads: CASSIDSAESSYEQYF. CDR3 sequence (DNA): TGTGCCAGTAGTATAGATAGCGCAGAGAGCTCCTACGAGCAGTACTTC. The full variable domain, completed using reference TRBV19 and TRBJ2-7, is DGGITQSPKYLFRKEGQNVTLSCEQNLNHDAMYWYRQDPGQGLRLIYYSQIVNDFQKGDIAEGYSVSREKKESFPLTVTSAQKNPTAFYLCASSIDSAESSYEQYFGPGTRLTVT.

This clone occurred a few times. V is TRBV7-9 and J is TRBJ1-3, with D possibly TRBD1 on 6 matching bases. V was clipped by 5 bases and J by 0 bases, with 14 bases between them. CDR1 is SEHNR and CDR2 is FQNEAQ in the germline V gene (reference sequence). The CDR3 contains 16 residues. CDR3 DNA: TGTGCCAGCAGCCCCTTGGACAGAGCCTCTGGAAACACCATATATTTT. Protein: CASSPLDRASGNTIYF.

A remark on this clone: A junction end diverges from the germline sequence, so it may reflect a read error. The chain has TRBV7-9 and TRBJ2-7; tentatively, D is TRBD1 (5 bases). The CDR3 covers 15 residues. Germline values: CDR1 SEHNR, CDR2 FQNEAQ (reference sequence). The CDR3 reads CSSSYLRTSLYEQYF. For the CDR3, the DNA is TGTTCCAGCAGCTATTTGAGGACAAGCCTCTACGAGCAGTACTTC.

This chain links TRBV19 with TRBJ1-5, with D perhaps TRBD1 (5 bases). Per germline, CDR1 LNHDA and CDR2 SQIVND (reference sequence). The CDR3 has 20 residues. V was shortened by 3 bases and J by 0 bases, with 24 bases between the two germline ends. In DNA form, the CDR3 reads TGTGCCAGTAGTATCCTATCCCGGCCCGGACACCGATATAGCAATCAGCCCCAGCATTTT. It yields the protein CASSILSRPGHRYSNQPQHF.

The chain combines TRBV11-2 with TRBJ1-3; D gene unclear. Deletions cut 4 bases from V and 8 bases from J, with 18 bases between. Germline V CDR1 and CDR2: SGHAT, FQNNGV. The CDR3 covers 15 residues. As DNA, the CDR3 is TGTGCCAGCAGCTATCGTATGGGCGGGGTCGACACCATATATTTT. This codes for CASSYRMGGVDTIYF.

This chain connects TRBV19 to TRBJ2-2, with 12 bases identical to TRBD1. The V and J ends lost 4 bases and 6 bases, in that order; junction bases with no gene match: 3. There are 15 residues in the CDR3. CDR1 and CDR2 from the germline V gene are LNHDA and SQIVND (reference sequence). CDR3 amino acids: CASSKGQGAPGELFF. Here the CDR3 DNA reads TGTGCCAGTAGTAAGGGACAGGGGGCACCCGGGGAGCTGTTTTTT.

The chain is built from TRBV10-3 and TRBJ1-2; D is unclear. V gave up 0 bases and J gave up 2 bases, with 13 bases separating them. The germline V gene has CDR1 ENHRY and CDR2 SYGVKD. This CDR3 spans 16 amino acids. The CDR3 bases are TGTGCCATCAGTGAGTCTATCCGGGAGGCCAACTATGGCTACACCTTC. It specifies CAISESIREANYGYTF.

With respect to this clone: This specimen includes other DNA sequences encoding the same CDR3. This chain uses TRBV19 with TRBJ2-3; 13 nucleotides align to TRBD2. V was pared by 5 bases and J by 4 bases, with 3 bases of the junction left unmatched. CDR3 size: 15 residues. Germline V gene sequence: CDR1 LNHDA, CDR2 SQIVND (reference sequence). The DNA for the CDR3 is TGTGCCAGTAGTTGGACTAGCGGGAGTCCAGATACGCAGTATTTT. It codes for CASSWTSGSPDTQYF.

The V gene is TRBV4-3, the J gene TRBJ2-3, with 11 bases lining up with TRBD2. The CDR3 contains 16 residues. Per germline, CDR1 LGHNA and CDR2 YSLEER. Germline trimming cut 0 bases from V and 5 bases from J; bases unmatched to any gene: 4. The CDR3 coding sequence is TGCGCCAGCAGCCAAGATGGTCTAGCGGGAGGAGATACGCAGTATTTT. Translating it yields CASSQDGLAGGDTQYF.